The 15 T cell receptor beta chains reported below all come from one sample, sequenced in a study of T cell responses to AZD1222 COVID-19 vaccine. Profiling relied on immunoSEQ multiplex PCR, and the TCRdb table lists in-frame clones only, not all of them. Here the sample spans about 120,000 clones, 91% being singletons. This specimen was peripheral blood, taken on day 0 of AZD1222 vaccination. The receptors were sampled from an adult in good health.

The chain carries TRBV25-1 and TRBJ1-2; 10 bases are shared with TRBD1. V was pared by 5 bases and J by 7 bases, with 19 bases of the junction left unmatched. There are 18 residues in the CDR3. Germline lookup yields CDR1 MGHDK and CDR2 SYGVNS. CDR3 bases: TGTGCCAGCAGTCCAGAGTTCGGGACAGGGGATCCGGATGGTGGCTACACCTTC. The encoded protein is CASSPEFGTGDPDGGYTF.

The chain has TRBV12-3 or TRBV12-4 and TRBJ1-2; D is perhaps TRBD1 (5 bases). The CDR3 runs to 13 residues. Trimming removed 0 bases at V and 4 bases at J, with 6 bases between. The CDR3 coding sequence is TGTGCCAGCAGTTTAGCGCAGGGCTATGGCTACACCTTC. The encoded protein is CASSLAQGYGYTF.

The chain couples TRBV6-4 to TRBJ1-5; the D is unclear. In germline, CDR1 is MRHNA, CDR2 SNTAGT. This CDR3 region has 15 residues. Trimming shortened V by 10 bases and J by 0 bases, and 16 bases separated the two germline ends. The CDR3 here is CAIRASINSNQPQHF. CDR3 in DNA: TGTGCCATCCGGGCCTCAATTAATAGCAATCAGCCCCAGCATTTT.

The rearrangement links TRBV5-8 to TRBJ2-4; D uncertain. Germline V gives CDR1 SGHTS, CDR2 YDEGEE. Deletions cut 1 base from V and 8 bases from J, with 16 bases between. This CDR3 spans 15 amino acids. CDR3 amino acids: CASSLIGALGDIQYF. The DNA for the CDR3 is TGTGCCAGCAGCTTGATCGGAGCTCTTGGGGACATTCAGTACTTC.

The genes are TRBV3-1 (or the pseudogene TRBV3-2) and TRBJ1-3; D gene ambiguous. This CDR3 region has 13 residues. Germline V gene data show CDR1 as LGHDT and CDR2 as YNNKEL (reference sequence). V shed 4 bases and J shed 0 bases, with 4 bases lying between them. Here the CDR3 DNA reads TGTGCCAGCAGCCGCCGCTCTGGAAACACCATATATTTT. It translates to CASSRRSGNTIYF.

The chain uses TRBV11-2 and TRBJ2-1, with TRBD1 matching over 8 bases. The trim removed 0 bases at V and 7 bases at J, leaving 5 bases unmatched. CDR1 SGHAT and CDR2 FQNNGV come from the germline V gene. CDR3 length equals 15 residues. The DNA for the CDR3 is TGTGCCAGCAGCTTAGAGGGCAGGGGGCGGAATGAGCAGTTCTTC. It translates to CASSLEGRGRNEQFF.

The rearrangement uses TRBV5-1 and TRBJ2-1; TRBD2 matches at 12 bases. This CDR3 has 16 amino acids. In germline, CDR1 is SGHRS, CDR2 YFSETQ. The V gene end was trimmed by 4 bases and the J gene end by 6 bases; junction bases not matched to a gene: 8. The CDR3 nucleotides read TGCGCCAGCAGCCCAATACTAGCGGGAGGAGGCAATGAGCAGTTCTTC. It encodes CASSPILAGGGNEQFF.

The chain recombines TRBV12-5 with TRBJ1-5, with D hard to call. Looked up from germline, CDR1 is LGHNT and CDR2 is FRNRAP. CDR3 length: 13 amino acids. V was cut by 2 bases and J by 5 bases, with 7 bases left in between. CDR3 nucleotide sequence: TGTGCTAGTGGTTTGAATAGGGATCAGCCCCAGCATTTT. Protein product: CASGLNRDQPQHF.

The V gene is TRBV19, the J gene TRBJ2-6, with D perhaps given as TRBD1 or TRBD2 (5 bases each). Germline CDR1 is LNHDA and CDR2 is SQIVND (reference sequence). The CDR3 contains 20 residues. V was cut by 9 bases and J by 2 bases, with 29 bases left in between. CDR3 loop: CASTIVNLRGRRTGANVLTF. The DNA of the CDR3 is TGTGCCAGCACTATAGTAAACCTTCGGGGCCGCAGGACTGGGGCCAACGTCCTGACTTTC.

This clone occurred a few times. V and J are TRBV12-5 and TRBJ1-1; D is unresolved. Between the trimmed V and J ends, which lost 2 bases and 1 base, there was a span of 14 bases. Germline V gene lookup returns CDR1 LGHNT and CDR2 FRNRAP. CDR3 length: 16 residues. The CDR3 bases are TGTGCTAGTGGTTTGCCCTCCCGGGGAACGAACACTGAAGCTTTCTTT. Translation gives CASGLPSRGTNTEAFF.

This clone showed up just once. The CDR3 DNA is TGTGCCAGCAGCGTAGCGTCAGGGATTGGAAACACCATATATTTT. This codes for CASSVASGIGNTIYF. The chain uses TRBV9 and TRBJ1-3; tentative D call: TRBD1 (5 bases). Deletions cut 0 bases from V and 3 bases from J, with 10 bases between. This CDR3 region has 15 residues. Per the germline V gene, CDR1 is SGDLS and CDR2 is YYNGEE.

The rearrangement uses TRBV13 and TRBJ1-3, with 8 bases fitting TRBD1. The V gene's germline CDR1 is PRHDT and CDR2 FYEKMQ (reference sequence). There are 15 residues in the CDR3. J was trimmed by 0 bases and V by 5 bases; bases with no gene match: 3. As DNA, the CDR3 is TGTGCCAGCAGCCCGGACAGGGACTCTGGAAACACCATATATTTT. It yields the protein CASSPDRDSGNTIYF. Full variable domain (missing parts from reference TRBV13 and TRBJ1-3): AAGVIQSPRHLIKEKRETATLKCYPIPRHDTVYWYQQGPGQDPQFLISFYEKMQSDKGSIPDRFSAQQFSDYHSELNMSSLELGDSALYFCASSPDRDSGNTIYFGEGSWLTVV.

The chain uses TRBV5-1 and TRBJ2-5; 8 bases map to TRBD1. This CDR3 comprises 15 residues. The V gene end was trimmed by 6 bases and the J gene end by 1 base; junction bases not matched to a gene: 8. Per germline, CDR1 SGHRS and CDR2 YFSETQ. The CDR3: CASTTGQGSQETQYF. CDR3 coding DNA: TGCGCCAGCACCACCGGACAGGGAAGCCAAGAGACCCAGTACTTC.

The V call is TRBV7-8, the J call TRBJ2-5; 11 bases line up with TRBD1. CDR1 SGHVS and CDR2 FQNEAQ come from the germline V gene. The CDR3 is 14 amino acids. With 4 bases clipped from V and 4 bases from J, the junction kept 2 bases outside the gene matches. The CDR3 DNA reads TGTGCCAGCAGCTCCGGGACAGGGGGAGAGACCCAGTACTTC. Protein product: CASSSGTGGETQYF.

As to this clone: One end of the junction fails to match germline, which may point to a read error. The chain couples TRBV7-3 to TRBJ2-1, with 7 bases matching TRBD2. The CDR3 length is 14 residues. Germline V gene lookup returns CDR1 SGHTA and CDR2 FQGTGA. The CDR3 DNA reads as TGTGCCAGCAGCTTAGGCGGGGACTACAGTGAGCAGTTCTTC. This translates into CASSLGGDYSEQFF. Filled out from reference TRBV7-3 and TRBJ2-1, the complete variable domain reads GAGVSQTPSNKVTEKGKYVELRCDPISGHTALYWYRQSLGQGPEFLIYFQGTGAADDSGLPNDRFFAVRPEGSVSTLKIQRTERGDSAVYLCASSLGGDYSEQFFGPGTRLTVL.